One and the same sample provided the 17 T cell receptor beta chains below, sequenced in a study of cytomegalovirus exposure and HLA in healthy donors. Repertoires were generated with immunoSEQ multiplex PCR, while TCRdb's copy carries only in-frame clones and drops some. This table holds about 98,000 clones, more than 75% found once. The sample was PBMCs. Receptors were obtained from a young man in good health and CMV-seropositive.

The V call is TRBV7-3, the J call TRBJ2-3; no definite D call. Trimming cost V 3 bases and J 1 base, with 5 bases left between them. CDR3 length: 13 residues. The V gene's germline CDR1 is SGHTA and CDR2 FQGTGA. The DNA for the CDR3 is TGTGCCAGCAGCTTCTCCCGCACAGATACGCAGTATTTT. Translated, it gives CASSFSRTDTQYF.

The rearrangement joins TRBV6-1 to TRBJ2-1, with TRBD1 identical over 7 bases. Germline-derived CDR1 and CDR2 are MNHNS and SASEGT. The CDR3 has 17 residues. Trimming at V came to 1 base and at J to 5 bases, leaving 11 bases not matched to a gene. In nucleotides, the CDR3 is TGTGCCAGCAGTGAAGGGGGAAACAGGGGATCGCACAATGAGCAGTTCTTC. Amino acids: CASSEGGNRGSHNEQFF.

This clone was counted only a few times. This sequence joins TRBV7-9 and TRBJ2-2, with 7 bases that match TRBD2. CDR3 length: 16 residues. With V trimmed by 3 bases and J by 5 bases, 9 bases remained unmatched. The V gene's germline CDR1 is SEHNR and CDR2 FQNEAQ (reference sequence). The CDR3 region has the DNA TGTGCCAGCAGCTTGCCGCGCGGGAGCGATACCGGGGAGCTGTTTTTT. Its protein is CASSLPRGSDTGELFF. The full variable domain, rest sourced from reference TRBV7-9 and TRBJ2-2, is DTGVSQNPRHKITKRGQNVTFRCDPISEHNRLYWYRQTLGQGPEFLTYFQNEAQLEKSRLLSDRFSAERPKGSFSTLEIQRTEQGDSAMYLCASSLPRGSDTGELFFGEGSRLTVL.

This clone was observed a single time. This chain joins TRBV21-1 and TRBJ1-4; no check of the table's D call, TRBD1, against the DNA was made. TRBV21-1 is a pseudogene segment. CDR3 length equals 18 residues. The CDR3 loop reads CASSKEFLRRGQGEKLFF. The CDR3 nucleotides read TGTGCCAGCAGCAAAGAATTCCTTAGGAGGGGGCAGGGTGAAAAACTGTTTTTT.

The V and J genes are TRBV7-6 and TRBJ2-5; possible D gene TRBD2, 5 bases. The germline gives CDR1 SGHVS, CDR2 FNYEAQ. CDR3 length equals 16 residues. Between the trimmed V and J ends, which lost 3 bases and 5 bases, there was a span of 19 bases. CDR3 in amino acids: CASSFDGITARETQYF. In DNA form, the CDR3 reads TGTGCCAGCAGCTTCGACGGGATAACGGCACGGGAGACCCAGTACTTC.

Only one count was recorded for this clone. The CDR3 protein is CASSSMTTSSYQETQYF. DNA for the CDR3: TGTGCCAGCAGCTCGATGACAACTAGCTCCTACCAAGAGACCCAGTACTTC. The V gene is TRBV7-8, the J gene TRBJ2-5, with a tentative D call TRBD2 (6 bases). There are 17 residues in the CDR3. Trimming took 4 bases from V and 0 from J, leaving 18 bases between them. In germline, CDR1 is SGHVS, CDR2 FQNEAQ.

The chain couples TRBV5-6 to TRBJ1-4; TRBD1 might be the D (6 bases). The CDR3 loop spans 14 amino acids. Trimming removed 4 bases from V and 3 bases from J, with 10 bases in between. Per germline, CDR1 SGHDT and CDR2 YYEEEE. The CDR3: CASSRQAPNEKLFF. CDR3 in DNA: TGTGCCAGCAGCCGACAGGCCCCTAATGAAAAACTGTTTTTT.

The chain joins TRBV6-5 to TRBJ1-6; 8 bases align to TRBD1. Germline V gene lookup returns CDR1 MNHEY and CDR2 SVGAGI. Trimming removed 5 bases from V and 6 bases from J; junction bases left unmatched: 3. The CDR3 runs to 14 residues. The CDR3 DNA is TGTGCCAGCAGTCGACAGGGGTTTAATTCACCCCTCCACTTT. Protein sequence: CASSRQGFNSPLHF.

The chain carries TRBV27 and TRBJ2-3; perhaps TRBD1 as D (5 bases). V was trimmed by 4 bases and J by 3 bases, leaving 11 bases between them. Germline CDR1 reads MNHEY; CDR2 reads SMNVEV (reference sequence). CDR3 size: 14 residues. CDR3 in DNA: TGTGCCAGCAGTTGGCAGGGCTTTACAGATACGCAGTATTTT. Protein sequence: CASSWQGFTDTQYF.

This chain uses TRBV27 with TRBJ2-7, with D unclear. From germline, CDR1 is MNHEY and CDR2 SMNVEV (reference sequence). The CDR3 is 14 residues long. V lost 1 base to trimming and J lost 4 bases, with 11 bases between them. The CDR3 reads CASSLFGQDYEQYF. The DNA of the CDR3 is TGTGCCAGCAGTTTATTTGGTCAGGATTACGAGCAGTACTTC.

V usage is TRBV7-9 and J usage is TRBJ1-5; TRBD1 might be the D (6 bases). The V end lost 3 bases, the J end lost 5 bases, and 8 bases lay between the germline ends. CDR3 length: 13 amino acids. Looked up from germline, CDR1 is SEHNR and CDR2 is FQNEAQ (reference sequence). The CDR3 region is CASSFEGDQPQHF. The CDR3 DNA reads TGTGCCAGCAGCTTCGAGGGGGATCAGCCCCAGCATTTT.

Only one count was recorded for this clone. This rearrangement joins TRBV4-3 to TRBJ2-2, with TRBD2 as a possible D gene (7 bases). The CDR3 has 15 amino acids. The V gene lost 5 bases and the J gene lost 4 bases, with 14 bases spanning the gap. Germline CDR1 is LGHNA and CDR2 is YSLEER. CDR3 sequence (DNA): TGCGCCAGCAGCTGGGGGGGCAGTGGCACCGGGGAGCTGTTTTTT. Amino acids: CASSWGGSGTGELFF.

The V and J genes are TRBV7-7 and TRBJ2-2; 7 positions agree with TRBD1. Germline values: CDR1 SSHAT, CDR2 FNYEAQ (reference sequence). V gave up 5 bases and J gave up 6 bases; unmatched junction bases: 12. The CDR3 sequence is 16 residues long. The CDR3 loop is CASSPGTDPWAGELFF. In nucleotides, the CDR3 is TGTGCCAGCAGCCCCGGGACAGACCCGTGGGCCGGGGAGCTGTTTTTT. The entire variable domain, with the rest obtained from reference TRBV7-7 and TRBJ2-2, is as follows: GAGVSQSPRYKVTKRGQDVTLRCDPISSHATLYWYQQALGQGPEFLTYFNYEAQPDKSGLPSDRFSAERPEGSISTLTIQRTEQRDSAMYRCASSPGTDPWAGELFFGEGSRLTVL.

This clone was observed a few times. The chain couples TRBV6-4 to TRBJ2-2; 9 positions match TRBD2. Looked up from germline, CDR1 is MRHNA and CDR2 is SNTAGT. The CDR3 length is 15 residues. V was pared by 2 bases and J by 5 bases, with 3 bases of the junction left unmatched. CDR3 in amino acids: CASSDGLATTGELFF. Here the CDR3 DNA reads TGTGCCAGCAGTGACGGACTAGCGACGACCGGGGAGCTGTTTTTT.

This clone has just one count. The final CDR3 position lacks the conserved phenylalanine or tryptophan, pointing to a likely read error. The DNA is left out, because the CDR3 cannot be placed on it with certainty; the CDR3 is given as TCRdb lists it. The chain joins TRBV6-6 to TRBJ2-3; the D call TRBD2 from the table was never checked on the DNA. The CDR3 length is 12 residues, termini included. Germline assignment: CDR1 MNHNY and CDR2 SVGAGI (reference sequence). CDR3: CASSYGTSGGVK.

J is TRBJ1-6 and V is TRBV6-5; 7 bases align to TRBD1. Germline trimming cut 4 bases from V and 8 bases from J; bases unmatched to any gene: 11. Germline V gene lookup returns CDR1 MNHEY and CDR2 SVGAGI. This CDR3 contains 16 residues. The CDR3 protein is CASSSMGQPGHSPLHF. CDR3 sequence (DNA): TGTGCCAGCAGTTCTATGGGACAGCCCGGCCATTCACCCCTCCACTTT.

V and J are TRBV4-2 and TRBJ1-5, with D possibly matching TRBD1 (5 bases). Germline V CDR1 and CDR2: LGHNA, YNFKEQ. The CDR3 covers 16 residues. V was cut by 1 base and J by 2 bases, with 12 bases left in between. Here the CDR3 reads CASSQGTWGGNQPQHF. The CDR3 region has the DNA TGTGCCAGCAGCCAAGGGACCTGGGGGGGCAATCAGCCCCAGCATTTT.